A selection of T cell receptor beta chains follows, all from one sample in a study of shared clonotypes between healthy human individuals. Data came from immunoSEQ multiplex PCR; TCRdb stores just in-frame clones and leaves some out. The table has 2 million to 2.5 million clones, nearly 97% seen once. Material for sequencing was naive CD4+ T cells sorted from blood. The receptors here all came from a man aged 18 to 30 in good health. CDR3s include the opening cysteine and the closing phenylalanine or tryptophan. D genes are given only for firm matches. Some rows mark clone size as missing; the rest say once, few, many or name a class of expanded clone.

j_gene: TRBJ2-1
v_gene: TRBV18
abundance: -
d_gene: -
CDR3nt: TGTGCCAGCTCACTTGCGGACGGAGAGCAGTTCTTC
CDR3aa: CASSLADGEQFF

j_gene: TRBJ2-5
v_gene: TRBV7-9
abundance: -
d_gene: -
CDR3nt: TGTGCCAGCAGCGTTAGACTGGCCCGCCAAGAGACCCAGTACTTC
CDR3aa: CASSVRLARQETQYF

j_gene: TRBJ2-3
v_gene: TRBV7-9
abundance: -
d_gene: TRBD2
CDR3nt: TGTGCCAGCAGCTTATCGGGGGGAGTCACAGATACGCAGTATTTT
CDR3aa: CASSLSGGVTDTQYF

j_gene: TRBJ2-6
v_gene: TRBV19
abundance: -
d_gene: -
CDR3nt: TGTGCCAGTAGCAACTCTGGGGCCAACGTCCTGACTTTC
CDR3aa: CASSNSGANVLTF

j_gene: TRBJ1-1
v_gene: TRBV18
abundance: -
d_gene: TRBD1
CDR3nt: TGTGCCAGCTCCCAGCCGGGACAGACGATTGAAGCTTTCTTT
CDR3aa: CASSQPGQTIEAFF

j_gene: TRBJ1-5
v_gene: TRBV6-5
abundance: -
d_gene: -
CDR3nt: TGTGCCAGCAGTTACTCTCAGGGGAGCAATCAGCCCCAGCATTTT
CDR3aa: CASSYSQGSNQPQHF

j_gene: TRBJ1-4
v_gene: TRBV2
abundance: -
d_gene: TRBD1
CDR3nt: TGTGCCAGTCTAGGACAGGGGTTTAATGAAAAACTGTTTTTT
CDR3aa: CASLGQGFNEKLFF

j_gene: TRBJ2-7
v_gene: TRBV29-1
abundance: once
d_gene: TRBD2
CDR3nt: TGCAACGTTGAGGGTACTAGCGGCTCCTACGAGCAGTACTTC
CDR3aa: CNVEGTSGSYEQYF

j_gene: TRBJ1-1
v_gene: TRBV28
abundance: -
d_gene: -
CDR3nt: TGTGCCAGCAGTTTAAGGGGCGGGAACACTGAAGCTTTCTTT
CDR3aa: CASSLRGGNTEAFF

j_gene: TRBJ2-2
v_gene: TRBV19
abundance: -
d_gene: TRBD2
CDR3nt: TGTGCCAGTAGTGTTCTAGCGGGGGCTTCCGGCGGGGAGCTGTTTTTT
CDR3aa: CASSVLAGASGGELFF

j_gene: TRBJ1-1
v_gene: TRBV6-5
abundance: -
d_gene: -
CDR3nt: TGTGCCAGCACCGACTCAATGGCTCGGGAAGCTTTCTTT
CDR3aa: CASTDSMAREAFF

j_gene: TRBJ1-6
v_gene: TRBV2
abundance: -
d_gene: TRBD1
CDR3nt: TGTGCCAGCAGTGGGGGGGGACAGGGTAATTCACCCCTCCACTTT
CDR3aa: CASSGGGQGNSPLHF

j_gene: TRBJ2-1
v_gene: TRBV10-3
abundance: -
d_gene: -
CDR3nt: TGTGCCATCAGTGAGTCGAGGAGCGGAGGGGGGAACAATGAGCAGTTCTTC
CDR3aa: CAISESRSGGGNNEQFF

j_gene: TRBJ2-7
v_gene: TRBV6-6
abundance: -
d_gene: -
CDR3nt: TGTGCCAGCAGTTACACAGGAACCTACGAGCAGTACTTC
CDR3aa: CASSYTGTYEQYF

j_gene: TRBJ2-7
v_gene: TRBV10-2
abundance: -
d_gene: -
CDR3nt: TGCGCCAGCAGTGTCGGCAGGGTGGACTACGAGCAGTACTTC
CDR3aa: CASSVGRVDYEQYF

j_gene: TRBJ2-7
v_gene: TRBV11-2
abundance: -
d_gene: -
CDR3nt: TGTGCCAGCAGCGCGCGGGTTCCCTCCTACGAGCAGTACTTC
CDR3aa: CASSARVPSYEQYF

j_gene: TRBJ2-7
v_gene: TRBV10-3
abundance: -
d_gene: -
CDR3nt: TGTGCCATCAGTGAGGGTGGCAGCTCCTACGAGCAGTACTTC
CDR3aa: CAISEGGSSYEQYF

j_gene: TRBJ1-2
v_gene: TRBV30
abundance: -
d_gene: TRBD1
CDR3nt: TGTGCCTGGAGTGCATCCGGGACAGGAGGCCGCTATGGCTACACCTTC
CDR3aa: CAWSASGTGGRYGYTF

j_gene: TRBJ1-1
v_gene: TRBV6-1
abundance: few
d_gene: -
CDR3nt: TGTGCCAGCAGTGAACAGGTGAACACTGAAGCTTTCTTT
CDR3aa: CASSEQVNTEAFF

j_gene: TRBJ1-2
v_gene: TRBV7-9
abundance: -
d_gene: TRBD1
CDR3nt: TGTGCCAGCAGCCTGGGACAGGAGTATGGCTACACCTTC
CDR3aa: CASSLGQEYGYTF

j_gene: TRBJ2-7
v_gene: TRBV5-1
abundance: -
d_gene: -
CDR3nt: TGCGCCAGCAGCAATGCTCAGGCCCTTGCCTACGAGCAGTACTTC
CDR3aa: CASSNAQALAYEQYF

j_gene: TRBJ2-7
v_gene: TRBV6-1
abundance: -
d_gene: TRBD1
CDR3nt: TGTGCCAGCAGACTACAGGGGGCCGGGGAGCAGTACTTC
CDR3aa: CASRLQGAGEQYF

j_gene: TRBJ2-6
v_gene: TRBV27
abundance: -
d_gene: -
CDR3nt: TGTGCCAGCAGTTTGGGTAAAATCTCTGGGGCCAACGTCCTGACTTTC
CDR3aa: CASSLGKISGANVLTF

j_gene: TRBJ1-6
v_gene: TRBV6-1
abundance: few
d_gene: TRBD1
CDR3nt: TGTGCCAGCAGTGACGGACAGGGGGCTCGATCACCCCTCCACTTT
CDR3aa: CASSDGQGARSPLHF

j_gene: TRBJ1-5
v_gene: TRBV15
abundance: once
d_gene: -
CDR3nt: TGTGCCACCAGCAGAGCAGGGGAGACTGCGGGGAATCAGCCCCAGCATTTT
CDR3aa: CATSRAGETAGNQPQHF

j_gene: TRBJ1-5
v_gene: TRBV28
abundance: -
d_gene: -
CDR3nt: TGTGCCAGCAGGCTGAACAGGGTAGGAAATCAGCCCCAGCATTTT
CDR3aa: CASRLNRVGNQPQHF

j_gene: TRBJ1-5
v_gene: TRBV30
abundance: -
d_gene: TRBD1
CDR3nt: TGTGCCTGGAGTGGTATTACGGAAGACAGGGAGGATCAGCCCCAGCATTTT
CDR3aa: CAWSGITEDREDQPQHF

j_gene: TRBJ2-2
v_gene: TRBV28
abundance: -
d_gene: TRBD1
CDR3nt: TGTGCCAGCAATGGACAGGATCACACCGGGGAGCTGTTTTTT
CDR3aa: CASNGQDHTGELFF

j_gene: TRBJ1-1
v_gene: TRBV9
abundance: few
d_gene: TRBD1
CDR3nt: TGTGCCAGCAGCGACTTCATACAGGGGGACACTGAAGCTTTCTTT
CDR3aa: CASSDFIQGDTEAFF

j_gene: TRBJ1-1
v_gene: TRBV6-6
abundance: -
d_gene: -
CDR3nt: TGTGCCAGCAGTTACCGGAGCGCTGAAGCTTTCTTT
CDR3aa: CASSYRSAEAFF

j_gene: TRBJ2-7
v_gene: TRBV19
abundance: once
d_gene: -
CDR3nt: TGTGCCAGTAGTACCTCCGGTCGGGCTAGGAGGTACGAGCAGTACTTC
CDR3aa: CASSTSGRARRYEQYF

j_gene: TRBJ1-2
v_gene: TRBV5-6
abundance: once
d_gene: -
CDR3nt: TGTGCCAGCAGCCGAGGGTACATTAACTATGGCTACACCTTC
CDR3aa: CASSRGYINYGYTF

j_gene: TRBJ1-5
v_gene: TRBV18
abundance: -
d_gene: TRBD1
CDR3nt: TGTGCCAGCTCACCGCGGGGGGACAGCAGCTGGGGGAATCAGCCCCAGCATTTT
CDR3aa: CASSPRGDSSWGNQPQHF

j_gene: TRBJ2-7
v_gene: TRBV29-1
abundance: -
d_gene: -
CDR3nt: TGCAGCGTTTCGCCCACCACGAACGAGCAGTACTTC
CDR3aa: CSVSPTTNEQYF

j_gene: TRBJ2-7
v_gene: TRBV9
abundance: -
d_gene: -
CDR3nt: TGTGCCAGCAGCGTAGATCAGGGATTCTACGAGCAGTACTTC
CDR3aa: CASSVDQGFYEQYF

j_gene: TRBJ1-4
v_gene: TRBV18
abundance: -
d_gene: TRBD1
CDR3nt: TGTGCCAGCTCACCCGCCGGGACAGGGGATGAAAAACTGTTTTTT
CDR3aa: CASSPAGTGDEKLFF

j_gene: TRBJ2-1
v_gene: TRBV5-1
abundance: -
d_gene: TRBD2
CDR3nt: TGCGCCAGCAGCTTGCCACTAGCGGGCCACAATGAGCAGTTCTTC
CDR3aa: CASSLPLAGHNEQFF

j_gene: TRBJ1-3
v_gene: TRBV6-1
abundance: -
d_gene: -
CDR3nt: TGTGCCAGCTCGGTACAGTCTGGAAACACCATATATTTT
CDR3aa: CASSVQSGNTIYF

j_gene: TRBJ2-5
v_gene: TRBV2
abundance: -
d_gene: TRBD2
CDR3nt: TGTGCCAGCAGTTCCAGACTAGCGGGTCAAGAGACCCAGTACTTC
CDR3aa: CASSSRLAGQETQYF

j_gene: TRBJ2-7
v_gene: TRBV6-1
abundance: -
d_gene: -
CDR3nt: TGTGCCAGCAGCCTACAGGGAAACGGGCAGTACTTC
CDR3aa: CASSLQGNGQYF

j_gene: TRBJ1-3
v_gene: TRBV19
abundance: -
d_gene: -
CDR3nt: TGTGCCAGTAGTTCCCGCCAGGGGCATGGAAACACCATATATTTT
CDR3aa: CASSSRQGHGNTIYF

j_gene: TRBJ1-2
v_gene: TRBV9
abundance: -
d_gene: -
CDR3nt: TGTGCCAGCAGCGTAGATGTGGGGGGACCTGGCTACACCTTC
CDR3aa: CASSVDVGGPGYTF

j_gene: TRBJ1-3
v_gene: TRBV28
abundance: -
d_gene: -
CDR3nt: TGTGCCAGCACCAAACCCCCCCAGTACTCTGGAAACACCATATATTTT
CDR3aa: CASTKPPQYSGNTIYF